Listed here are 27 T cell receptor beta chains from one sample, sequenced in a study of Ad26.COV2.S vaccination and SARS-CoV-2 variants. Described treatment: around 19 received Ad26.COV2.S at low or high dose, single or two shots; 5 received placebo; per-sample allocation not given. Day 63 following the first vaccine or placebo injection was when the samples were taken. The method was immunoSEQ multiplex PCR; TCRdb's version includes in-frame clones alone and lacks a portion of them. The sample contains about 680,000 clones, 70% to 90% of which appear only once. Here the sequenced sample was peripheral blood, taken in a trial of Ad26.COV2.S vaccine versus placebo. The receptors derive from a person between 18 and 60 years old who received the Ad26.COV2.S COVID-19 vaccine or a placebo.

The gene calls are TRBV5-1 and TRBJ2-7, with 7 bases that match TRBD1. The germline V gene encodes CDR1 SGHRS and CDR2 YFSETQ. Trimming cost V 4 bases and J 0 bases; bases outside gene matches: 7. There are 15 residues in the CDR3. The CDR3 loop is CASSTGQVSSYEQYF. The CDR3 DNA is TGCGCCAGCAGCACCGGACAGGTCAGCTCCTACGAGCAGTACTTC.

V usage is TRBV7-9 and J usage is TRBJ2-1; weak D call: TRBD2 (6 bases). Trimming took off 5 bases at V and 6 bases at J, with 17 bases between the two ends. The germline V gene has CDR1 SEHNR and CDR2 FQNEAQ (reference sequence). The CDR3 contains 15 residues. CDR3 sequence: CASSIPGRLLNEQFF. In DNA, the CDR3 is TGTGCCAGCAGCATACCAGGGAGGCTACTCAATGAGCAGTTCTTC.

This CDR3 reads CASSWGEGLPYNEQFF. CDR3 in DNA: TGTGCCAGTAGTTGGGGGGAGGGCCTTCCCTACAATGAGCAGTTCTTC. The rearrangement uses TRBV19 and TRBJ2-1; 7 nucleotides agree with TRBD2. The CDR3 has 16 amino acids. The J segment lost 2 bases and the V segment lost 5 bases, leaving 9 bases of the junction unmatched. Germline loops: CDR1 LNHDA, CDR2 SQIVND (reference sequence).

The chain uses TRBV3-1 (or the pseudogene TRBV3-2) and TRBJ1-2; no reliable D call. The CDR3 covers 13 residues. With 3 bases removed from V and 3 bases from J, the gap between germline ends came to 8 bases. The germline V gene has CDR1 LGHDT and CDR2 YNNKEL (reference sequence). CDR3 loop: CASSQVVDYGYTF. CDR3 nucleotide sequence: TGTGCCAGCAGCCAGGTTGTAGACTATGGCTACACCTTC.

The chain carries TRBV18 and TRBJ2-3; 7 bases line up with TRBD2. J was trimmed by 2 bases and V by 3 bases; bases with no gene match: 14. Per the germline V gene, CDR1 is KGHSH and CDR2 is LQKENI. This CDR3 region has 18 residues. The DNA for the CDR3 is TGTGCCAGCTCACCTTGGCACGAACTAGCGCGCCACACAGATACGCAGTATTTT. Protein sequence: CASSPWHELARHTDTQYF.

V and J are TRBV5-4 and TRBJ1-2, with no clear D. In germline, CDR1 is SGHNT, CDR2 YYREEE (reference sequence). V lost 3 bases and J 7 bases, leaving 10 bases between the germline ends. This CDR3 has 12 amino acids. For the CDR3, the DNA is TGTGCCAGCAGCTCGGACCGGTTTGGCTACACCTTC. Residues: CASSSDRFGYTF.

Details on this clone: The junction does not match germline at one end; this may be a read error. This chain uses TRBV29-1 with TRBJ2-3; D is unresolved. Germline V lookup: CDR1 SQVTM, CDR2 ANQGSEA. This CDR3 has 16 amino acids. CDR3 in DNA: TGCAGCGTCGAAGACCTCCCTTCGAACAGCCCTAATACGCAGTATTTT. Protein sequence: CSVEDLPSNSPNTQYF.

The genes are TRBV10-3 and TRBJ2-1; 12 bases fit TRBD2. Germline CDR1 is ENHRY and CDR2 is SYGVKD. This CDR3 comprises 18 residues. Trimming cost V 7 bases and J 0 bases; bases outside gene matches: 10. The CDR3 region has the DNA TGTGCCATCAACCCGGGACTAGCGGGCCCTTTCTCCTACAATGAGCAGTTCTTC. This sequence encodes CAINPGLAGPFSYNEQFF.

J is TRBJ2-7 and V is TRBV5-6, with TRBD1 matching over 9 bases. Germline trimming cut 1 base from V and 4 bases from J; bases unmatched to any gene: 3. Germline-derived CDR1 and CDR2 are SGHDT and YYEEEE. This CDR3 contains 14 residues. The CDR3 nucleotides read TGTGCCAGCAGCTTGACAGGGGGCAAATACGAGCAGTACTTC. Protein sequence: CASSLTGGKYEQYF. The whole variable domain, filled in from reference TRBV5-6 and TRBJ2-7, reads DAGVTQSPTHLIKTRGQQVTLRCSPKSGHDTVSWYQQALGQGPQFIFQYYEEEERQRGNFPDRFSGHQFPNYSSELNVNALLLGDSALYLCASSLTGGKYEQYFGPGTRLTVT.

For this clone: The same CDR3 arises from other DNA sequences in this sample as well. The chain has TRBV3-1 (or the pseudogene TRBV3-2) and TRBJ1-5, with D uncertain. Germline CDR1 reads LGHDT; CDR2 reads YNNKEL (reference sequence). CDR3 length: 15 amino acids. V was shortened by 0 bases and J by 2 bases, with 8 bases between the two germline ends. The CDR3 coding sequence is TGTGCCAGCAGCCAAGATTCCACGGGCAATCAGCCCCAGCATTTT. Translating it yields CASSQDSTGNQPQHF.

This chain links TRBV7-9 with TRBJ1-3; D uncertain. V was shortened by 7 bases and J by 0 bases, with 10 bases between the two germline ends. The germline V gene encodes CDR1 SEHNR and CDR2 FQNEAQ (reference sequence). This CDR3 has 14 amino acids. DNA for the CDR3: TGTGCCAGCACCTCCCGGACCTCTGGAAACACCATATATTTT. This gives the protein CASTSRTSGNTIYF. Full variable domain (missing parts from reference TRBV7-9 and TRBJ1-3): DTGVSQNPRHKITKRGQNVTFRCDPISEHNRLYWYRQTLGQGPEFLTYFQNEAQLEKSRLLSDRFSAERPKGSFSTLEIQRTEQGDSAMYLCASTSRTSGNTIYFGEGSWLTVV.

The gene calls are TRBV6-5 and TRBJ1-3; maybe TRBD1 (5 bases). This CDR3 is 16 amino acids long. The V and J ends lost 0 bases and 0 bases respectively, with 9 bases between them. CDR1 MNHEY and CDR2 SVGAGI come from the germline V gene. The CDR3 nucleotides are TGTGCCAGCAGTTACTCGGGGGGAGCCTCTGGAAACACCATATATTTT. Translated, it gives CASSYSGGASGNTIYF.

The chain uses TRBV2 and TRBJ2-3; D call uncertain. Trimming pared 8 bases from V and 1 base from J, leaving 13 bases between. The CDR3 length is 14 residues. CDR1 is SNHLY and CDR2 is FYNNEI in the germline V gene. The CDR3 protein is CASGKISRTDTQYF. CDR3 nucleotides: TGTGCCAGCGGGAAAATTAGTCGCACAGATACGCAGTATTTT.

The V call is TRBV20-1, the J call TRBJ2-7; 10 positions match TRBD2. The CDR3 is made up of 17 amino acids. Trimming removed 3 bases from V and 3 bases from J; junction bases left unmatched: 14. The germline gives CDR1 DFQATT, CDR2 SNEGSKA (reference sequence). CDR3 in amino acids: CSASPASGGRPFYEQYF. The CDR3 DNA is TGCAGTGCTAGTCCAGCTAGCGGGGGACGTCCCTTCTACGAGCAGTACTTC.

The rearrangement joins TRBV7-3 to TRBJ2-1; 10 bases are shared with TRBD2. Germline V gene lookup returns CDR1 SGHTA and CDR2 FQGTGA. V lost 0 bases to trimming and J lost 1 base; unmatched junction nucleotides: 9. The CDR3 spans 19 residues. In DNA, the CDR3 is TGTGCCAGCAGCTTAACAGGGGCTTCTAGCGGGGGTTCCTACAATGAGCAGTTCTTC. Protein: CASSLTGASSGGSYNEQFF. Full variable domain (missing parts from reference TRBV7-3 and TRBJ2-1): GAGVSQTPSNKVTEKGKYVELRCDPISGHTALYWYRQSLGQGPEFLIYFQGTGAADDSGLPNDRFFAVRPEGSVSTLKIQRTERGDSAVYLCASSLTGASSGGSYNEQFFGPGTRLTVL.

The chain uses TRBV6-5 and TRBJ1-2; D remains unclear. This CDR3 contains 14 residues. Trimming removed 4 bases at V and 2 bases at J, with 11 bases between. CDR1 is MNHEY and CDR2 is SVGAGI in the germline V gene. CDR3 in amino acids: CASSLSHRNYGYTF. The CDR3 DNA follows: TGTGCCAGCAGTTTATCCCACCGCAACTATGGCTACACCTTC.

The J gene is TRBJ1-2, the V gene TRBV14; D is ambiguous. The V gene's germline CDR1 is SGHDN and CDR2 FVKESK. Trimming pared 4 bases from V and 0 bases from J, leaving 12 bases between. The CDR3 length is 15 residues. CDR3 region: CASSPRARANYGYTF. CDR3 sequence (DNA): TGTGCCAGCAGCCCCCGCGCACGGGCTAACTATGGCTACACCTTC.

The V gene is TRBV5-1, the J gene TRBJ2-3; D may correspond to TRBD1 or TRBD2 (6 bases each). Between the trimmed V and J ends, which lost 1 base and 0 bases, there was a span of 9 bases. In germline, CDR1 is SGHRS, CDR2 YFSETQ. The CDR3 consists of 15 residues. The CDR3 DNA follows: TGCGCCAGCAGCTTGAGGGGGGAAAGCACAGATACGCAGTATTTT. Translation gives CASSLRGESTDTQYF.

The chain recombines TRBV5-1 with TRBJ2-7; no reliable D call. The CDR3 contains 14 residues. Germline assignment: CDR1 SGHRS and CDR2 YFSETQ. Trimming cost V 4 bases and J 3 bases, with 14 bases left between them. Written as DNA, the CDR3 is TGCGCCAGCAGCCCCGTCCTAGTTGGCTACGAGCAGTACTTC. Its translation is CASSPVLVGYEQYF.

The V gene is TRBV7-9, the J gene TRBJ1-6, with 7 nucleotides matching TRBD1. The ends lost 5 bases at V and 8 bases at J; junction bases unmatched: 9. The CDR3 extends over 15 amino acids. CDR1 is SEHNR, CDR2 FQNEAQ, per germline (reference sequence). The CDR3 region is CASSLDRVNDSPLHF. In DNA form, the CDR3 reads TGTGCCAGCAGCCTTGACAGGGTAAACGATTCACCCCTCCACTTT.

This rearrangement joins TRBV10-3 to TRBJ1-4; D gene uncertain. The germline V gene has CDR1 ENHRY and CDR2 SYGVKD. The CDR3 covers 15 residues. The V end was cut by 3 bases, the J end by 3 bases, with 11 bases between. In DNA form, the CDR3 reads TGTGCCATCAGTGAATCGACCGGGGCTAATGAAAAACTGTTTTTT. It specifies CAISESTGANEKLFF.

The chain couples TRBV5-6 to TRBJ2-3, with 9 positions matching TRBD2. The trim removed 1 base at V and 2 bases at J, leaving 14 bases unmatched. The CDR3 sequence is 19 residues long. Germline CDR1 SGHDT, CDR2 YYEEEE. The DNA of the CDR3 is TGTGCCAGCAGCTTGTTAGGTTTAGCGGGAGTTGGTGCCACAGATACGCAGTATTTT. Translating it yields CASSLLGLAGVGATDTQYF.

The chain couples TRBV5-8 to TRBJ1-5, with TRBD1 matching 7 bases. The J segment lost 5 bases and the V segment lost 2 bases, leaving 7 bases of the junction unmatched. Germline V CDR1 and CDR2: SGHTS, YDEGEE. This CDR3 is built from 15 residues. CDR3 sequence reads: CASSLDRASYQPQHF. Written as DNA, the CDR3 is TGTGCCAGCAGCTTAGACAGGGCTTCTTATCAGCCCCAGCATTTT. The full variable domain, in which reference TRBV5-8 and TRBJ1-5 provide the parts outside the CDR3, is EAGVTQSPTHLIKTRGQQATLRCSPISGHTSVYWYQQALGLGLQFLLWYDEGEERNRGNFPPRFSGRQFPNYSSELNVNALELEDSALYLCASSLDRASYQPQHFGDGTRLSIL.

The chain has TRBV19 and TRBJ1-1; 8 nucleotides line up with TRBD1. Germline-derived CDR1 and CDR2 are LNHDA and SQIVND (reference sequence). V was pared by 8 bases and J by 0 bases, with 8 bases of the junction left unmatched. The CDR3 length is 15 residues. The CDR3 region is CASGNRGYMNTEAFF. DNA for the CDR3: TGTGCCAGTGGCAACAGGGGGTACATGAACACTGAAGCTTTCTTT.

In this sample, this clone turned up once. The chain joins TRBV7-6 to TRBJ2-5; D gene uncertain. V shed 5 bases and J shed 6 bases, with 10 bases lying between them. Germline-derived CDR1 and CDR2 are SGHVS and FNYEAQ. The CDR3 sequence is 12 residues long. The chain's CDR3 is CASSPTGKTQYF. The CDR3 DNA is TGTGCCAGCAGCCCGACGGGTAAGACCCAGTACTTC.

The chain carries TRBV6-5 and TRBJ1-1; 8 bases line up with TRBD1. Looked up from germline, CDR1 is MNHEY and CDR2 is SVGAGI. V lost 6 bases, J lost 7 bases, and 1 base stayed unmatched. This CDR3 is 11 amino acids long. CDR3 in amino acids: CASRDRGEAFF. As DNA, the CDR3 is TGTGCCAGCAGAGACAGGGGTGAAGCTTTCTTT.

The V call is TRBV10-1, the J call TRBJ1-1, with a tentative D call TRBD1 (5 bases). CDR3 length equals 13 residues. The germline CDR1 and CDR2 sequences are WNHNN and SYGVQD (reference sequence). The V end was cut by 0 bases, the J end by 8 bases, with 10 bases between. The CDR3 sequence is CASSESMGVEAFF. In nucleotides, the CDR3 is TGCGCCAGCAGTGAGTCAATGGGGGTCGAAGCTTTCTTT.